Sequencing of this TCR beta chain was carried out in a study of T-cell memory formation after mild COVID-19. Only a few counts were recorded for this clonotype. As yet, its antigen is unknown. V lost 3 bases to trimming and J lost 8 bases, with 16 bases between them. The CDR3 extends over 14 amino acids. TCR alpha and TCR beta cDNA libraries carrying sample barcodes and UMIs were produced by 5'RACE using constant-segment primers. TCRdb passed the 5' RACE reads through MiXCR, listing each CDR3 protein once. The sample has some 120,000 distinct CDR3 sequences, 15% to 20% seen once. Findings of the study overall: Clones shrinking between day 15 and 85 showed a balanced CD4/CD8 split, and those that grew later tilted toward CD4+. CD4+ contracting clones lay mainly in CM and EM, CD8+ ones in EMRA.

Sequencing was done on a sample of PBMCs or a T cell subset sorted from them (not recorded which). The sequence was obtained from a man younger than 30 who had mild COVID-19 (a few samples of this study predate the infection). Cell type and time point are not known. The genes are TRBV12-3 or TRBV12-4 and TRBJ1-2, with no clear D. The CDR3: CASSFAGPSGGYTF. In DNA, the CDR3 is TGTGCCAGCAGTTTTGCGGGCCCCAGTGGAGGCTACACCTTC.